A selection of T cell receptor beta chains follows, all from one sample in a study of blood T cell repertoires in COVID-19. The table came from immunoSEQ multiplex PCR; TCRdb's copy has only in-frame clones and leaves some out. The table includes under 200,000 clones, around 80% detected once. Sequenced: PBMCs or T cells enriched from blood (not recorded which). The receptors here all came from a woman in her forties or fifties in a cohort exposed to, infected with or recovered from COVID-19 (not recorded which). CDR3s include the opening cysteine and the closing phenylalanine or tryptophan. A D gene is named only where the DNA matches it firmly. A row's size may be missing; if present it is once, few, many or a size class.

j_call: TRBJ1-2; clone_size: -; v_call: TRBV7-8; d_call: -; cdr3_aa: CASSEGVGIYGYTF; cdr3_nt: TGTGCCAGCAGCGAAGGCGTGGGCATCTATGGCTACACCTTC
j_call: TRBJ2-2; clone_size: -; v_call: TRBV3-1/TRBV3-2; d_call: TRBD2; cdr3_aa: CASSHSRLAGPRELFF; cdr3_nt: TGTGCCAGCAGCCACTCGAGACTAGCGGGACCCCGGGAGCTGTTTTTT
j_call: TRBJ1-2; clone_size: -; v_call: TRBV19; d_call: -; cdr3_aa: CASSIGTTQKGYGYTF; cdr3_nt: TGTGCCAGTAGTATCGGGACAACCCAAAAGGGCTATGGCTACACCTTC
j_call: TRBJ1-2; clone_size: -; v_call: TRBV28; d_call: TRBD1; cdr3_aa: CASSFRDRRGYGYTF; cdr3_nt: TGTGCCAGCAGTTTTCGGGACAGGCGGGGCTATGGCTACACCTTC
j_call: TRBJ1-2; clone_size: -; v_call: TRBV28; d_call: -; cdr3_aa: CASSFGTERSSHTF; cdr3_nt: TGTGCCAGCAGTTTCGGGACTGAGCGGTCCAGCCACACCTTC
j_call: TRBJ2-7; clone_size: -; v_call: TRBV5-4; d_call: TRBD2; cdr3_aa: CASSRTSETYEQYF; cdr3_nt: TGTGCCAGCAGCAGGACTAGTGAGACCTACGAGCAGTACTTC
j_call: TRBJ1-2; clone_size: -; v_call: TRBV2; d_call: -; cdr3_aa: CASSESEWDYGYTF; cdr3_nt: TGTGCCAGCAGTGAAAGCGAATGGGACTATGGCTACACCTTC
j_call: TRBJ1-2; clone_size: -; v_call: TRBV5-1; d_call: -; cdr3_aa: CASSLDQGFHGYTF; cdr3_nt: TGCGCCAGCAGCTTGGATCAGGGGTTCCATGGCTACACCTTC
j_call: TRBJ1-3; clone_size: -; v_call: TRBV20-1; d_call: TRBD1; cdr3_aa: CSASETGSGNTIYF; cdr3_nt: TGCAGTGCTAGTGAGACAGGGAGTGGAAACACCATATATTTT
j_call: TRBJ2-3; clone_size: once; v_call: TRBV28; d_call: TRBD2; cdr3_aa: CASSSPAGGSDTQYF; cdr3_nt: TGTGCCAGCTCATCCCCAGCGGGAGGGTCAGATACGCAGTATTTT
j_call: TRBJ2-3; clone_size: -; v_call: TRBV28; d_call: TRBD2; cdr3_aa: CASTKPGLAGGSSEDTQYF; cdr3_nt: TGTGCCAGCACCAAGCCTGGACTAGCGGGAGGGTCCTCGGAAGATACGCAGTATTTT
j_call: TRBJ1-1; clone_size: -; v_call: TRBV6-5; d_call: TRBD1; cdr3_aa: CASRRTGDATEAFF; cdr3_nt: TGTGCCAGCAGACGGACAGGGGACGCCACTGAAGCTTTCTTT
j_call: TRBJ1-1; clone_size: -; v_call: TRBV14; d_call: -; cdr3_aa: CASSQNRNTEAFF; cdr3_nt: TGTGCCAGCAGCCAAAATCGGAACACTGAAGCTTTCTTT
j_call: TRBJ2-5; clone_size: few; v_call: TRBV9; d_call: -; cdr3_aa: CASSPGGETQYF; cdr3_nt: TGTGCCAGCAGCCCTGGGGGGGAGACCCAGTACTTC
j_call: TRBJ1-3; clone_size: -; v_call: TRBV11-2; d_call: -; cdr3_aa: CASSTSRAGLDTIYF; cdr3_nt: TGTGCCAGCAGCACTAGTAGGGCAGGCTTGGACACCATATATTTT
j_call: TRBJ2-1; clone_size: -; v_call: TRBV18; d_call: TRBD2; cdr3_aa: CASSPPLAGGYNEQFF; cdr3_nt: TGTGCCAGCTCACCACCCCTAGCGGGGGGCTACAATGAGCAGTTCTTC
j_call: TRBJ2-4; clone_size: -; v_call: TRBV27; d_call: -; cdr3_aa: CASSHRELAKNIQYF; cdr3_nt: TGTGCCAGCAGCCACAGGGAATTAGCCAAAAACATTCAGTACTTC
j_call: TRBJ2-5; clone_size: -; v_call: TRBV27; d_call: TRBD2; cdr3_aa: CASSLRGREQETQYF; cdr3_nt: TGTGCCAGCAGTTTACGAGGGCGGGAGCAAGAGACCCAGTACTTC
j_call: TRBJ2-1; clone_size: once; v_call: TRBV6-5; d_call: -; cdr3_aa: CASSYAQSGYNEQFF; cdr3_nt: TGTGCCAGCAGTTACGCTCAGTCGGGATACAATGAGCAGTTCTTC
j_call: TRBJ2-3; clone_size: -; v_call: TRBV24-1; d_call: TRBD2; cdr3_aa: CATSVRGVLTDTQYF; cdr3_nt: TGTGCCACCAGTGTACGGGGGGTCCTCACAGATACGCAGTATTTT
j_call: TRBJ1-4; clone_size: -; v_call: TRBV30; d_call: -; cdr3_aa: CAWSVIRGTNEKLFF; cdr3_nt: TGTGCCTGGAGTGTAATCAGGGGAACTAATGAAAAACTGTTTTTT
j_call: TRBJ1-6; clone_size: -; v_call: TRBV5-4; d_call: -; cdr3_aa: CASSLGSRVDNSPLHF; cdr3_nt: TGTGCCAGCAGCTTGGGGTCGAGGGTCGATAATTCACCCCTCCACTTT
j_call: TRBJ1-6; clone_size: -; v_call: TRBV5-6; d_call: TRBD1; cdr3_aa: CASTLGAGQGYSPLHF; cdr3_nt: TGTGCCAGCACCTTGGGGGCGGGACAGGGGTATTCACCCCTCCACTTT
j_call: TRBJ2-1; clone_size: -; v_call: TRBV25-1; d_call: TRBD1; cdr3_aa: CASSGVGGKENEQFF; cdr3_nt: TGTGCCAGCAGTGGAGTAGGGGGCAAGGAAAATGAGCAGTTCTTC
j_call: TRBJ2-2; clone_size: -; v_call: TRBV2; d_call: -; cdr3_aa: CASKAAATGELFF; cdr3_nt: TGTGCCAGCAAGGCGGCGGCCACCGGGGAGCTGTTTTTT
j_call: TRBJ1-1; clone_size: -; v_call: TRBV2; d_call: -; cdr3_aa: CASREQENTEAFF; cdr3_nt: TGTGCCAGCAGGGAACAGGAGAACACTGAAGCTTTCTTT
j_call: TRBJ2-3; clone_size: -; v_call: TRBV15; d_call: TRBD2; cdr3_aa: CASSGVTDTQYF; cdr3_nt: TGTGCCTCTAGCGGGGTCACAGATACGCAGTATTTT
j_call: TRBJ2-6; clone_size: -; v_call: TRBV29-1; d_call: TRBD1; cdr3_aa: CSVEDWDRGNSGANVLTF; cdr3_nt: TGCAGCGTTGAAGATTGGGACAGGGGAAACTCTGGGGCCAACGTCCTGACTTTC
j_call: TRBJ2-3; clone_size: -; v_call: TRBV5-1; d_call: -; cdr3_aa: CASSGGPGGATDTQYF; cdr3_nt: TGCGCCAGCAGCGGGGGTCCGGGCGGGGCAACAGATACGCAGTATTTT
j_call: TRBJ2-7; clone_size: -; v_call: TRBV19; d_call: TRBD1; cdr3_aa: CASASGQSSYEQYF; cdr3_nt: TGTGCCAGCGCTTCGGGACAGAGCTCCTACGAGCAGTACTTC
j_call: TRBJ2-5; clone_size: -; v_call: TRBV5-1; d_call: TRBD1; cdr3_aa: CASSFGQEETQYF; cdr3_nt: TGCGCCAGCAGCTTTGGACAGGAAGAGACCCAGTACTTC